A selection of T cell receptor beta chains follows, all from one sample in a study of shared clonotypes between healthy human individuals. The table came from immunoSEQ multiplex PCR; TCRdb's copy has only in-frame clones and leaves some out. This table has over 750,000 clones, 96% appearing once. The source material was naive CD8+ T cells sorted from blood. The receptor source for this set is a man aged 30-40 years in good health. Each CDR3 is given without its conserved first and last residue.

v_call: TRBV28
cdr3_aa: ASSLWDRQNYGYT

v_call: TRBV19
cdr3_aa: ASSIADTEAF

v_call: TRBV18
cdr3_aa: ASSPRPGTSQPDTQY

v_call: TRBV6-5
cdr3_aa: ASRGRGLMRETQY

v_call: TRBV14
cdr3_aa: ASSQARGRETQY

v_call: TRBV29-1
cdr3_aa: SVEVGLSGFYPNEQF

v_call: TRBV7-9
cdr3_aa: ASSLVGGMNTEAF

v_call: TRBV7-9
cdr3_aa: ASSLVSPKTDNEQF

v_call: TRBV7-7
cdr3_aa: ASSLDRTLMETQY

v_call: TRBV19
cdr3_aa: ASLEYGNYEQY

v_call: TRBV25-1
cdr3_aa: ATSGLAGLNEQF

v_call: TRBV7-8
cdr3_aa: ASSDGQGRYNEQF

v_call: TRBV9
cdr3_aa: ASSAGTGDSYEQY

v_call: TRBV14
cdr3_aa: ASSQDPTVEQY

v_call: TRBV7-9
cdr3_aa: ASSSLWGYT

v_call: TRBV28
cdr3_aa: ASSFGGGPNQPQH

v_call: TRBV6-5
cdr3_aa: ASSYGLAPRDGYT

v_call: TRBV9
cdr3_aa: ASSVAGTSYEQY

v_call: TRBV28
cdr3_aa: ASSLGREAF

v_call: TRBV2
cdr3_aa: ASSEARTGGWFNEQF

v_call: TRBV7-8
cdr3_aa: ASSYRSGLAKNIQY

v_call: TRBV9
cdr3_aa: ASSVAGLPYEQY

v_call: TRBV4-1
cdr3_aa: ASSQEKSYNEQF

v_call: TRBV5-5
cdr3_aa: ASVNGGVGYT

v_call: TRBV27
cdr3_aa: ASTTSESTDTQY

v_call: TRBV28
cdr3_aa: ASSQIIIAKNIQY

v_call: TRBV27
cdr3_aa: ASRGTGANQPQH

v_call: TRBV19
cdr3_aa: ASIQSFGRVEAF

v_call: TRBV14
cdr3_aa: ASSRPGLAGVGEQF

v_call: TRBV5-1
cdr3_aa: ASSLEFLESGANVLT

v_call: TRBV6-4
cdr3_aa: ASSGRDSGNEKLF

v_call: TRBV19
cdr3_aa: ASRTSGSQEQY

v_call: TRBV4-1
cdr3_aa: ASSPQAGVRYEQY

v_call: TRBV28
cdr3_aa: ASNIIQGRQPQH

v_call: TRBV19
cdr3_aa: ASSIPATPYEQY

v_call: TRBV27
cdr3_aa: ASSYLGLAGDPGYEQY

v_call: TRBV5-1
cdr3_aa: ASRDSGSSYEQY

v_call: TRBV29-1
cdr3_aa: SVKGIVRDREVNEQF

v_call: TRBV29-1
cdr3_aa: SVGTGLSGANVLT

v_call: TRBV4-3
cdr3_aa: ASSQEQGLPYEQY

v_call: TRBV6-5
cdr3_aa: ASKGQGGQPQH

v_call: TRBV6-5
cdr3_aa: ASSYSVGVAEAF

v_call: TRBV28
cdr3_aa: ASIPRGEGWMETQY

v_call: TRBV28
cdr3_aa: ASSGDRDVGATEAF

v_call: TRBV19
cdr3_aa: ASSIRDGGYEQY

v_call: TRBV2
cdr3_aa: ASSERAAPNTIY

v_call: TRBV6-1
cdr3_aa: ASSEHGQGNTEAF

v_call: TRBV5-1
cdr3_aa: ASSPGQVPNEKLF

v_call: TRBV28
cdr3_aa: ASSSTGLSSYNEQF

v_call: TRBV5-4
cdr3_aa: ASSLEYNEQF

v_call: TRBV29-1
cdr3_aa: SFFSQGTEAF

v_call: TRBV5-6
cdr3_aa: ASSFTLEGPRQY

v_call: TRBV27
cdr3_aa: ASSPRQGTGELF

v_call: TRBV6-5
cdr3_aa: ASSPHRGQPQH

v_call: TRBV29-1
cdr3_aa: SDGLAGESAF

v_call: TRBV11-2
cdr3_aa: ASSLASGGPYYNEQF

v_call: TRBV2
cdr3_aa: ASLTEGGYT

v_call: TRBV29-1
cdr3_aa: SVDEGGRFGYT